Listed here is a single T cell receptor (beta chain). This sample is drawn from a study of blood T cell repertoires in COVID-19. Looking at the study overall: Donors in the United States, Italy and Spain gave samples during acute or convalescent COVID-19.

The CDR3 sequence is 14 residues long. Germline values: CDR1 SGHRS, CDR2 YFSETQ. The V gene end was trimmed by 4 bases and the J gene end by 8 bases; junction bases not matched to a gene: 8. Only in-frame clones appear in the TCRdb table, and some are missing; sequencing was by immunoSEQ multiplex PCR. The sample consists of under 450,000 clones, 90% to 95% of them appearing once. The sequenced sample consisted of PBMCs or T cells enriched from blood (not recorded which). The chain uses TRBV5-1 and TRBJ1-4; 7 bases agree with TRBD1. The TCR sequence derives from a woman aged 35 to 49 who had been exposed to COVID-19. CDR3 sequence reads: CASSPTGMEEKLFF. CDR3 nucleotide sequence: TGCGCCAGCAGCCCGACAGGGATGGAAGAAAAACTGTTTTTT.